The source of this TCR beta chain is a study of T cell responses to AZD1222 COVID-19 vaccine. Overall study findings and caveats: None of the repertoires were sampled until the peak T cell response had passed. Among the donors, most were white British and more were female, and clonal diversity was possibly underestimated. Spike as a whole was targeted by vaccine-associated CD4 TCRs, dominant at 160-218 and 743-854. Within unmutated variant regions lay the reported targets of nearly half of spike-specific TCRs.

As to this clone: Antigen unknown.

TCRdb keeps only in-frame clones here, not all; method: immunoSEQ multiplex PCR. Among 150,000 to 180,000 clones listed, 70% to 90% were seen once. The source is an adult in good health. This sample comprised peripheral blood, obtained on day 0 of MenACWY control vaccination.

CDR3 residues: CSEGTGFEQFF. CDR3 coding DNA: TGCAGCGAGGGGACAGGGTTCGAGCAGTTCTTC. V is TRBV29-1 and J is TRBJ2-1; TRBD1 aligns across 9 bases. The CDR3 is 11 residues long. The germline V gene has CDR1 SQVTM and CDR2 ANQGSEA. The J segment lost 10 bases and the V segment lost 7 bases, leaving 5 bases of the junction unmatched.